The 9 T cell receptor beta chains below all came from one sample that was sequenced in a study of CD8 T cells in Susac syndrome. The RNA input was about 0.5 to 1 ug, and it was reverse transcribed with random hexamers. TCRdb used MiXCR to reprocess the immunoSEQ multiplex PCR reads, holding one entry per CDR3 protein. The sample consists of approximately 160,000 distinct CDR3 sequences, 80% to 95% of them appearing once. Sequenced sample: CD4+ T cells from PBMCs. These receptors all stem from a human donor in good health.

The chain uses TRBV20-1 and TRBJ2-4; TRBD2 is a possible D gene (5 bases). This CDR3 comprises 14 residues. Germline loops: CDR1 DFQATT, CDR2 SNEGSKA (reference sequence). Trimming removed 3 bases from V and 1 base from J, with 10 bases in between. CDR3 loop: CSARNPGAKNIQYF. For the CDR3, the DNA is TGCAGTGCTAGGAATCCGGGGGCCAAAAACATTCAGTACTTC.

The J gene is TRBJ1-1, the V gene TRBV19; D perhaps matches TRBD1 (5 bases). This CDR3 spans 11 amino acids. CDR1 LNHDA and CDR2 SQIVND come from the germline V gene (reference sequence). Between the trimmed V and J ends, which lost 7 bases and 7 bases, there was a span of 10 bases. The CDR3 nucleotides read TGTGCCAGTATCAGGGAGGTTGAAGCTTTCTTT. It specifies CASIREVEAFF.

V is TRBV5-4 and J is TRBJ1-1, with D possibly being TRBD1 (5 bases). The V and J ends lost 3 bases and 6 bases respectively, with 15 bases between them. CDR3 length equals 14 residues. CDR1 and CDR2 (germline): SGHNT, YYREEE (reference sequence). The CDR3: CASSYRERGSEAFF. In nucleotides, the CDR3 is TGTGCCAGCAGCTACCGAGAAAGGGGCTCTGAAGCTTTCTTT. The full variable domain, in which reference TRBV5-4 and TRBJ1-1 provide the parts outside the CDR3, is ETGVTQSPTHLIKTRGQQVTLRCSSQSGHNTVSWYQQALGQGPQFIFQYYREEENGRGNFPPRFSGLQFPNYSSELNVNALELDDSALYLCASSYRERGSEAFFGQGTRLTVV.

The chain couples TRBV2 to TRBJ1-1, with a weak D call TRBD1 (5 bases). The length of the CDR3 is 13 residues. The V end was cut by 3 bases, the J end by 5 bases, with 10 bases between. Germline V gives CDR1 SNHLY, CDR2 FYNNEI. The CDR3 coding sequence is TGTGCCAGCAGTGAGCAGGGCCAGACTGAAGCTTTCTTT. Amino acids: CASSEQGQTEAFF.

The V gene is TRBV6-6, the J gene TRBJ2-3; 7 nucleotides line up with TRBD1. The CDR3 runs 13 residues. CDR1 and CDR2 from the germline V gene are MNHNY and SVGAGI (reference sequence). The CDR3 DNA reads TGTACCACAGGGGTGCGGAGCACAGATACGCAGTATTTT. Translation: CTTGVRSTDTQYF.

The chain recombines TRBV29-1 with TRBJ1-3; 8 bases are shared with TRBD1. Trimming cost V 3 bases and J 4 bases; bases outside gene matches: 2. CDR1 is SQVTM, CDR2 ANQGSEA, per germline. This CDR3 has 13 residues. The CDR3 DNA is TGCAGCGTTGATGGACAGGGAGGAAACACCATATATTTT. Its protein is CSVDGQGGNTIYF.

This chain uses TRBV29-1 with TRBJ2-1; D remains ambiguous. V was trimmed by 5 bases and J by 7 bases, leaving 3 bases between them. This CDR3 is built from 9 residues. CDR1 is SQVTM, CDR2 ANQGSEA, per germline. The CDR3 nucleotides read TGCAGCGTTCTTAATGAGCAGTTCTTC. Amino acids: CSVLNEQFF.

This rearrangement joins TRBV9 to TRBJ1-5; TRBD1 matches 11 bases. V shed 5 bases and J 7 bases; nucleotides not matched to a gene: 8. Germline V CDR1 and CDR2: SGDLS, YYNGEE. The CDR3 covers 15 residues. CDR3 DNA: TGTGCCAGCAGTCCGGGACAGGGGGTATTCCAGCCCCAGCATTTT. Its protein product is CASSPGQGVFQPQHF.

J is TRBJ2-1 and V is TRBV18, with 8 nucleotides matching TRBD1. The CDR3 contains 16 residues. Germline lookup yields CDR1 KGHSH and CDR2 LQKENI. With 3 bases clipped from V and 9 bases from J, the junction kept 13 bases outside the gene matches. CDR3 residues: CASSPPETGEVGEQFF. The CDR3 DNA reads TGTGCCAGCTCACCGCCGGAGACAGGGGAGGTCGGTGAGCAGTTCTTC.